Listed here are 27 T cell receptor beta chains from one sample, sequenced in a study of T cell responses to AZD1222 COVID-19 vaccine (dated by TCRdb to 2020 to 2022). What the time point label conveys for this sample: baseline before first vaccination. The library was obtained by the immunoSEQ multiplex PCR assay. TCRdb provides this immuneACCESS table in a form limited to in-frame rearrangements. Some clones are lacking; in checked studies, under half of them reflect an unresolved V gene, and why the rest are absent is not known. This sample holds around 79,000 clones; about 90% were observed only once. Less than 1.6% of the sample is held by the ten biggest clonotypes. Sequenced material: peripheral blood, taken on day 0 of AZD1222 vaccination. These receptors were obtained from an adult in good health.

The rearrangement joins TRBV18 to TRBJ1-5, with a tentative D call TRBD1 (5 bases). This CDR3 spans 16 amino acids. Germline loops: CDR1 KGHSH, CDR2 LQKENI. V was pared by 3 bases and J by 11 bases, with 23 bases between. For the CDR3, the DNA is TGTGCCAGCTCACCCGGGGCCGTTGGCATCGGGGGATCCCAGCATTTT. It specifies CASSPGAVGIGGSQHF.

The chain recombines TRBV18 with TRBJ2-7; the D call may be TRBD1 or TRBD2 (5 bases each). Trimming cost V 1 base and J 6 bases, with 10 bases left between them. The germline V gene encodes CDR1 KGHSH and CDR2 LQKENI. There are 13 residues in the CDR3. This chain's CDR3 is CASSPRDGSEQYF. The CDR3 nucleotides read TGTGCCAGCTCACCACGGGACGGAAGCGAGCAGTACTTC. Combining the CDR3 with reference TRBV18 and TRBJ2-7 gives the whole variable domain NAGVMQNPRHLVRRRGQEARLRCSPMKGHSHVYWYRQLPEEGLKFMVYLQKENIIDESGMPKERFSAEFPKEGPSILRIQQVVRGDSAAYFCASSPRDGSEQYFGPGTRLTVT.

This chain uses TRBV18 with TRBJ1-5; D not resolved. The CDR3 sequence is 14 residues long. Trimming removed 4 bases from V and 5 bases from J, with 12 bases in between. Germline CDR1 is KGHSH and CDR2 is LQKENI. The CDR3, as DNA: TGTGCCAGCTCACTAGGACCGGACGATCAGCCCCAGCATTTT. Encoded protein: CASSLGPDDQPQHF. Using reference TRBV18 and TRBJ1-5 for the parts outside the CDR3, the full variable domain is NAGVMQNPRHLVRRRGQEARLRCSPMKGHSHVYWYRQLPEEGLKFMVYLQKENIIDESGMPKERFSAEFPKEGPSILRIQQVVRGDSAAYFCASSLGPDDQPQHFGDGTRLSIL.

V gene TRBV6-2 or TRBV6-3 combines with J gene TRBJ1-2; TRBD1 matches at 7 bases. V shed 7 bases and J 7 bases; nucleotides not matched to a gene: 6. This CDR3 has 12 residues. Germline CDR1 MNHEY, CDR2 SVGEGT. The DNA for the CDR3 is TGTGCCAGCACCCCAGGGGGAACTGGCTACACCTTC. Its translation: CASTPGGTGYTF.

The CDR3 spells CASSHPLAGLGEQFF. The CDR3 DNA reads TGTGCCAGCTCCCATCCCCTAGCGGGACTGGGTGAGCAGTTCTTC. J is TRBJ2-1 and V is TRBV18; 9 bases match TRBD2. The ends lost 6 bases at V and 9 bases at J; junction bases unmatched: 12. Germline V lookup: CDR1 KGHSH, CDR2 LQKENI. This CDR3 spans 15 amino acids.

The chain recombines TRBV6-5 with TRBJ1-5; TRBD1 matches 11 bases. Per the germline V gene, CDR1 is MNHEY and CDR2 is SVGAGI. The junction had 5 bases not matched to a gene; V was cut back by 5 bases and J by 5 bases. CDR3 size: 15 residues. CDR3 sequence reads: CASSQGQGVDQPQHF. CDR3 nucleotides: TGTGCCAGCAGTCAGGGACAGGGGGTGGATCAGCCCCAGCATTTT.

The CDR3 spells CASIGSIGTSLFGSGTQYF. In DNA form, the CDR3 reads TGTGCCAGCATAGGGTCAATAGGGACTAGCCTATTTGGGAGTGGGACCCAGTACTTC. The gene calls are TRBV28 and TRBJ2-5; TRBD2 aligns across 9 bases. With V trimmed by 7 bases and J by 7 bases, 25 bases remained unmatched. The CDR3 spans 19 residues. CDR1 is MDHEN, CDR2 SYDVKM, per germline.

This chain links TRBV30 with TRBJ1-5, with D unclear. V lost 2 bases, J lost 5 bases, and 10 bases lay in between. The CDR3 spans 13 residues. The V gene's germline CDR1 is GTSNPN and CDR2 SVGIG (reference sequence). The DNA for the CDR3 is TGTGCCTGGAGTATATCAGAGTATCAGCCCCAGCATTTT. This codes for CAWSISEYQPQHF.

A single count supports this clone. The chain links TRBV3-1 (or the pseudogene TRBV3-2) to TRBJ2-7; 12 positions match TRBD2. The CDR3 has 15 amino acids. Germline V gives CDR1 LGHDT, CDR2 YNNKEL (reference sequence). Trimming at V came to 2 bases and at J to 3 bases, leaving 2 bases not matched to a gene. Written as DNA, the CDR3 is TGTGCCAGCAGCCAACGGACTAGCGGGATCTACGAGCAGTACTTC. Encoded protein: CASSQRTSGIYEQYF.

The chain is built from TRBV27 and TRBJ2-5, with unresolved D. The germline V gene encodes CDR1 MNHEY and CDR2 SMNVEV (reference sequence). The CDR3 contains 15 residues. Trimming took off 6 bases at V and 6 bases at J, with 20 bases between the two ends. CDR3 DNA sequence: TGTGCCAGCAGCCCTCTCCTGACCCCGAGCCAGACCCAGTACTTC. Translated: CASSPLLTPSQTQYF.

A note on this clone: The same CDR3 also results from other DNA sequences found in this sample. The V and J genes are TRBV18 and TRBJ2-5; D gene unclear. Germline CDR1 is KGHSH and CDR2 is LQKENI. There are 12 residues in the CDR3. V was pared by 3 bases and J by 2 bases, with 4 bases between. The CDR3 protein is CASSPLQETQYF. The DNA of the CDR3 is TGTGCCAGCTCACCTTTGCAAGAGACCCAGTACTTC.

The V call is TRBV5-4, the J call TRBJ2-3; 10 nucleotides line up with TRBD2. Losses at the gene ends were 0 bases for V and 2 bases for J; bases not matched to a gene: 3. The germline V gene has CDR1 SGHNT and CDR2 YYREEE (reference sequence). This CDR3 spans 16 amino acids. This CDR3 reads CASSLVAGGITDTQYF. The CDR3 DNA reads TGTGCCAGCAGCTTGGTAGCGGGAGGCATCACAGATACGCAGTATTTT. The whole variable domain, filled in from reference TRBV5-4 and TRBJ2-3, reads ETGVTQSPTHLIKTRGQQVTLRCSSQSGHNTVSWYQQALGQGPQFIFQYYREEENGRGNFPPRFSGLQFPNYSSELNVNALELDDSALYLCASSLVAGGITDTQYFGPGTRLTVL.

This clone was found a few times. This chain connects TRBV9 to TRBJ2-2; 11 bases agree with TRBD1. Trimming cost V 7 bases and J 8 bases; bases outside gene matches: 7. The CDR3 is 14 residues long. Germline assignment: CDR1 SGDLS and CDR2 YYNGEE. The CDR3 region is CASPGTGGSGELFF. The CDR3 region has the DNA TGTGCCAGCCCGGGGACAGGGGGTTCTGGGGAGCTGTTTTTT.

This clone was recorded once. This rearrangement joins TRBV3-1 (or the pseudogene TRBV3-2) to TRBJ1-1; D remains ambiguous. Trimming stripped 4 bases from V and 6 bases from J, with 18 bases between. The length of the CDR3 is 15 residues. The germline V gene has CDR1 LGHDT and CDR2 YNNKEL (reference sequence). This chain's CDR3 is CASSPTGPRTSEAFF. CDR3 in DNA: TGTGCCAGCAGCCCCACCGGGCCAAGGACTTCTGAAGCTTTCTTT.

This chain connects TRBV7-9 to TRBJ2-2, with D perhaps matching TRBD1 (6 bases). CDR3 length: 15 residues. The V gene's germline CDR1 is SEHNR and CDR2 FQNEAQ (reference sequence). V lost 5 bases and J lost 5, with 15 bases in between. The CDR3: CASSIQGTKTGELFF. The CDR3, as DNA: TGTGCCAGCAGCATACAGGGTACCAAGACCGGGGAGCTGTTTTTT.

This chain uses TRBV3-1 (or the pseudogene TRBV3-2) with TRBJ2-2; D is unresolved. V gave up 8 bases and J gave up 6 bases, with 7 bases separating them. CDR3 length equals 11 residues. Germline V gives CDR1 LGHDT, CDR2 YNNKEL (reference sequence). The CDR3 sequence is CASWRSGELFF. The CDR3 nucleotides read TGTGCCAGCTGGAGATCCGGGGAGCTGTTTTTT.

The chain employs TRBV19 and TRBJ2-7, with TRBD1 matching 7 bases. The junction had 9 bases not matched to a gene; V was cut back by 9 bases and J by 1 base. There are 14 residues in the CDR3. CDR1 and CDR2 (germline): LNHDA, SQIVND (reference sequence). The CDR3 sequence: CASQPGQRSYEQYF. The CDR3 DNA follows: TGTGCCAGCCAACCGGGACAGCGGTCCTACGAGCAGTACTTC.

The J gene is TRBJ2-7, the V gene TRBV4-3, with 13 bases lining up with TRBD2. The J segment lost 2 bases and the V segment lost 1 base, leaving 2 bases of the junction unmatched. The germline V gene encodes CDR1 LGHNA and CDR2 YSLEER. The CDR3 is 16 residues long. CDR3 amino acids: CASSQAGTSGTYEQYF. CDR3 in DNA: TGCGCCAGCAGCCAAGCCGGGACTAGCGGGACCTACGAGCAGTACTTC.

This rearrangement joins TRBV18 to TRBJ1-1; tentative D call: TRBD1 (6 bases). The CDR3 totals 14 residues. Trimming cost V 5 bases and J 1 base, with 11 bases left between them. CDR1 is KGHSH, CDR2 LQKENI, per germline. The CDR3 DNA reads TGTGCCAGCTCAACAAGCAGGGGGAACACTGAAGCTTTCTTT. Translating gives CASSTSRGNTEAFF.

The chain recombines TRBV4-2 with TRBJ1-1, with D perhaps TRBD1 (6 bases). Trimming stripped 0 bases from V and 7 bases from J, with 24 bases between. The length of the CDR3 is 18 residues. CDR1 and CDR2 from the germline V gene are LGHNA and YNFKEQ. CDR3 sequence (DNA): TGTGCCAGCAGCCAAGAGAGGGGGTTTCGGGGGCGCAACCGTGAAGCTTTCTTT. As protein: CASSQERGFRGRNREAFF.

The chain uses TRBV7-3 and TRBJ1-2; 9 positions match TRBD1. This CDR3 region has 15 residues. The junction had 6 bases not matched to a gene; V was cut back by 3 bases and J by 4 bases. The germline CDR1 and CDR2 sequences are SGHTA and FQGTGA. Here the CDR3 reads CASSLSGQGSYGYTF. The DNA for the CDR3 is TGTGCCAGCAGCTTGTCCGGACAGGGGAGCTATGGCTACACCTTC.

This sequence joins TRBV5-4 and TRBJ2-7, with D possibly TRBD1 on 5 matching bases. V was shortened by 0 bases and J by 3 bases, with 13 bases between the two germline ends. Germline CDR1 reads SGHNT; CDR2 reads YYREEE (reference sequence). The CDR3 spans 15 residues. CDR3 in DNA: TGTGCCAGCAGCTTGGAAGGGGCGACAGACTACGAGCAGTACTTC. The encoded protein is CASSLEGATDYEQYF.

The chain uses TRBV29-1 and TRBJ1-1; maybe TRBD1 (5 bases). Germline V gene lookup returns CDR1 SQVTM and CDR2 ANQGSEA. This CDR3 is built from 13 residues. The V end lost 4 bases, the J end lost 2 bases, and 11 bases lay between the germline ends. The CDR3 region has the DNA TGCAGCGTTGGCCGGGGGTTAAACACTGAAGCTTTCTTT. Protein product: CSVGRGLNTEAFF.

The count of this clone is one. The chain employs TRBV19 and TRBJ1-5, with D possibly matching TRBD1 (6 bases). Trimming took 6 bases from V and 7 from J, leaving 13 bases between them. Per the germline V gene, CDR1 is LNHDA and CDR2 is SQIVND (reference sequence). This CDR3 has 13 residues. In DNA, the CDR3 is TGTGCCAGTAGGAAACAGGGAGGACAGCCCCAGCATTTT. Translation: CASRKQGGQPQHF.

The rearrangement links TRBV5-1 to TRBJ1-1; 7 bases map to TRBD1. V shed 2 bases, J shed 3 bases, and the junction held 4 bases outside the gene matches. The CDR3 is 14 amino acids. Germline CDR1 and CDR2: SGHRS and YFSETQ. In DNA form, the CDR3 reads TGCGCCAGCAGCTTCTCAGGGGGAGACACTGAAGCTTTCTTT. It codes for CASSFSGGDTEAFF.

The V and J genes are TRBV5-8 and TRBJ1-5; 10 bases are shared with TRBD1. Germline assignment: CDR1 SGHTS and CDR2 YDEGEE. This CDR3 has 15 residues. J gave up 1 base and V 4 bases, and 2 bases lay outside the gene matches. This CDR3 reads CASSRDRGSNQPQHF. Written as DNA, the CDR3 is TGTGCCAGCAGCAGGGACAGGGGAAGCAATCAGCCCCAGCATTTT.

The rearrangement links TRBV30 to TRBJ2-2, with TRBD2 matching over 11 bases. The CDR3 runs 15 residues. CDR1 and CDR2 (germline): GTSNPN, SVGIG (reference sequence). J gave up 2 bases and V 4 bases, and 3 bases lay outside the gene matches. The CDR3 nucleotides are TGTGCCTGGACCCGACTAGCGGGAAACACCGGGGAGCTGTTTTTT. This gives the protein CAWTRLAGNTGELFF.